Below are 20 T cell receptor beta chains sequenced from a single sample in a study of monozygotic twins with inflammatory bowel disease. TCRdb re-called the 5' RACE reads; one entry per CDR3 protein, DNA not given. Its table lists fewer than 400,000 distinct CDR3 sequences. Sequencing was done on a sample of blood. These receptors were obtained from a human donor with ulcerative colitis or Crohn's disease, or a healthy co-twin of an affected twin (not recorded which).

The V and J genes are TRBV5-1 and TRBJ2-7; absent DNA, TCRdb's TRBD1 call cannot be checked. The CDR3 is made up of 14 amino acids. Germline assignment: CDR1 SGHRS and CDR2 YFSETQ. CDR3 loop: CASRGTGSSYEQYF.

The chain links TRBV7-2 to TRBJ2-4; TCRdb returns TRBD1, unconfirmable since there is no DNA. The CDR3 spans 17 residues. CDR1 and CDR2 (germline): SGHTA, FQGNSA. The chain's CDR3 is CASSQPTGGIAKNIQYF.

CDR3: CASSHLMGHLNTGELFF. V is TRBV3-1 and J is TRBJ2-2; without DNA, the TCRdb call of TRBD1 cannot be checked. This CDR3 region has 17 residues. Germline lookup yields CDR1 LGHDT and CDR2 YNNKEL (reference sequence).

The V and J genes are TRBV5-1 and TRBJ1-1. Germline V gene data show CDR1 as SGHRS and CDR2 as YFSETQ. The CDR3 consists of 17 residues. CDR3 amino acids: CASSWGQGTRRNTEAFF.

The rearrangement links TRBV5-6 to TRBJ1-1; TCRdb names TRBD1, which stays unverified in the absence of DNA. The CDR3 is made up of 15 amino acids. Germline CDR1 is SGHDT and CDR2 is YYEEEE. The CDR3: CASSLTGGLRTEAFF.

The chain carries TRBV6-5 and TRBJ2-3; lacking DNA, the TRBD2 call made by TCRdb goes unchecked. The CDR3 extends over 17 amino acids. Germline V CDR1 and CDR2: MNHEY, SVGAGI. The CDR3 sequence is CASSYTSGPTYTDTQYF.

V and J are TRBV3-1 and TRBJ2-7. This CDR3 is 13 amino acids long. The germline V gene encodes CDR1 LGHDT and CDR2 YNNKEL (reference sequence). This CDR3 is CASSLWFDYEQYF.

This chain links TRBV7-2 with TRBJ2-5; TCRdb's D call, TRBD1, is unchecked because there is no DNA. Germline V gene sequence: CDR1 SGHTA, CDR2 FQGNSA. The CDR3 spans 16 residues. CDR3: CASSSFGTANQETQYF.

The genes are TRBV9 and TRBJ2-1; the TCRdb call, TRBD2, lacks DNA for checking. This CDR3 spans 16 amino acids. Germline CDR1 is SGDLS and CDR2 is YYNGEE. This CDR3 is CASSVEGLAGVREQFF. Supplemented by reference TRBV9 and TRBJ2-1, the full variable domain reads DSGVTQTPKHLITATGQRVTLRCSPRSGDLSVYWYQQSLDQGLQFLIQYYNGEERAKGNILERFSAQQFPDLHSELNLSSLELGDSALYFCASSVEGLAGVREQFFGPGTRLTVL.

The chain links TRBV24-1 to TRBJ1-5. This CDR3 is built from 15 residues. Germline CDR1 reads KGHDR; CDR2 reads SFDVKD. The CDR3 sequence: CATSARGGKSQPQHF.

The chain employs TRBV6-1 and TRBJ1-5; absent DNA, TCRdb's TRBD1 call cannot be checked. CDR1 is MNHNS, CDR2 SASEGT, per germline. The CDR3 is 15 residues long. The CDR3 loop reads CASSVTRGRDQPQHF.

V is TRBV11-2 and J is TRBJ2-5; without DNA, the TCRdb call of TRBD2 cannot be checked. Germline V lookup: CDR1 SGHAT, CDR2 FQNNGV. CDR3 size: 13 residues. This CDR3 reads CASSMTSRETQYF. The whole variable domain, filled in from reference TRBV11-2 and TRBJ2-5, reads EAGVAQSPRYKIIEKRQSVAFWCNPISGHATLYWYQQILGQGPKLLIQFQNNGVVDDSQLPKDRFSAERLKGVDSTLKIQPAKLEDSAVYLCASSMTSRETQYFGPGTRLLVL.

CDR3 region: CASTVIQGRQDTGELFF. The chain combines TRBV7-2 with TRBJ2-2; the D call of TRBD1 rests on TCRdb alone, since no DNA is present to check it. The germline gives CDR1 SGHTA, CDR2 FQGNSA. The CDR3 contains 17 residues.

The chain joins TRBV7-2 to TRBJ2-3; there is no DNA to check the TCRdb D call of TRBD2. This CDR3 contains 16 residues. CDR1 and CDR2 (germline): SGHTA, FQGNSA. CDR3: CASSPAWRGVGDTQYF.

J is TRBJ2-7 and V is TRBV10-3. Germline CDR1 reads ENHRY; CDR2 reads SYGVKD. CDR3 length: 14 amino acids. CDR3 loop: CAISLDSRSYEQYF.

The J gene is TRBJ1-1, the V gene TRBV13; TCRdb reports TRBD1, a call that lacks DNA to check it against. CDR3 length equals 14 residues. CDR1 is PRHDT, CDR2 FYEKMQ, per germline (reference sequence). This chain's CDR3 is CASSPPELNTEAFF.

This sequence joins TRBV7-2 and TRBJ2-3; TCRdb names TRBD1, which stays unverified in the absence of DNA. The CDR3 has 15 residues. The germline V gene encodes CDR1 SGHTA and CDR2 FQGNSA. This chain's CDR3 is CASSPPWSEPDTQYF.

J is TRBJ1-5 and V is TRBV6-5. Germline CDR1 is MNHEY and CDR2 is SVGAGI. The length of the CDR3 is 15 residues. The CDR3 sequence is CASRHSSGEGQPQHF.

The chain's CDR3 is CATSDVRAEKLFF. The rearrangement links TRBV24-1 to TRBJ1-4. CDR3 length: 13 residues. Per germline, CDR1 KGHDR and CDR2 SFDVKD.

J is TRBJ1-2 and V is TRBV7-9. CDR1 SEHNR and CDR2 FQNEAQ come from the germline V gene (reference sequence). The CDR3 covers 14 residues. The CDR3 spells CASSATTIAAGYTF.